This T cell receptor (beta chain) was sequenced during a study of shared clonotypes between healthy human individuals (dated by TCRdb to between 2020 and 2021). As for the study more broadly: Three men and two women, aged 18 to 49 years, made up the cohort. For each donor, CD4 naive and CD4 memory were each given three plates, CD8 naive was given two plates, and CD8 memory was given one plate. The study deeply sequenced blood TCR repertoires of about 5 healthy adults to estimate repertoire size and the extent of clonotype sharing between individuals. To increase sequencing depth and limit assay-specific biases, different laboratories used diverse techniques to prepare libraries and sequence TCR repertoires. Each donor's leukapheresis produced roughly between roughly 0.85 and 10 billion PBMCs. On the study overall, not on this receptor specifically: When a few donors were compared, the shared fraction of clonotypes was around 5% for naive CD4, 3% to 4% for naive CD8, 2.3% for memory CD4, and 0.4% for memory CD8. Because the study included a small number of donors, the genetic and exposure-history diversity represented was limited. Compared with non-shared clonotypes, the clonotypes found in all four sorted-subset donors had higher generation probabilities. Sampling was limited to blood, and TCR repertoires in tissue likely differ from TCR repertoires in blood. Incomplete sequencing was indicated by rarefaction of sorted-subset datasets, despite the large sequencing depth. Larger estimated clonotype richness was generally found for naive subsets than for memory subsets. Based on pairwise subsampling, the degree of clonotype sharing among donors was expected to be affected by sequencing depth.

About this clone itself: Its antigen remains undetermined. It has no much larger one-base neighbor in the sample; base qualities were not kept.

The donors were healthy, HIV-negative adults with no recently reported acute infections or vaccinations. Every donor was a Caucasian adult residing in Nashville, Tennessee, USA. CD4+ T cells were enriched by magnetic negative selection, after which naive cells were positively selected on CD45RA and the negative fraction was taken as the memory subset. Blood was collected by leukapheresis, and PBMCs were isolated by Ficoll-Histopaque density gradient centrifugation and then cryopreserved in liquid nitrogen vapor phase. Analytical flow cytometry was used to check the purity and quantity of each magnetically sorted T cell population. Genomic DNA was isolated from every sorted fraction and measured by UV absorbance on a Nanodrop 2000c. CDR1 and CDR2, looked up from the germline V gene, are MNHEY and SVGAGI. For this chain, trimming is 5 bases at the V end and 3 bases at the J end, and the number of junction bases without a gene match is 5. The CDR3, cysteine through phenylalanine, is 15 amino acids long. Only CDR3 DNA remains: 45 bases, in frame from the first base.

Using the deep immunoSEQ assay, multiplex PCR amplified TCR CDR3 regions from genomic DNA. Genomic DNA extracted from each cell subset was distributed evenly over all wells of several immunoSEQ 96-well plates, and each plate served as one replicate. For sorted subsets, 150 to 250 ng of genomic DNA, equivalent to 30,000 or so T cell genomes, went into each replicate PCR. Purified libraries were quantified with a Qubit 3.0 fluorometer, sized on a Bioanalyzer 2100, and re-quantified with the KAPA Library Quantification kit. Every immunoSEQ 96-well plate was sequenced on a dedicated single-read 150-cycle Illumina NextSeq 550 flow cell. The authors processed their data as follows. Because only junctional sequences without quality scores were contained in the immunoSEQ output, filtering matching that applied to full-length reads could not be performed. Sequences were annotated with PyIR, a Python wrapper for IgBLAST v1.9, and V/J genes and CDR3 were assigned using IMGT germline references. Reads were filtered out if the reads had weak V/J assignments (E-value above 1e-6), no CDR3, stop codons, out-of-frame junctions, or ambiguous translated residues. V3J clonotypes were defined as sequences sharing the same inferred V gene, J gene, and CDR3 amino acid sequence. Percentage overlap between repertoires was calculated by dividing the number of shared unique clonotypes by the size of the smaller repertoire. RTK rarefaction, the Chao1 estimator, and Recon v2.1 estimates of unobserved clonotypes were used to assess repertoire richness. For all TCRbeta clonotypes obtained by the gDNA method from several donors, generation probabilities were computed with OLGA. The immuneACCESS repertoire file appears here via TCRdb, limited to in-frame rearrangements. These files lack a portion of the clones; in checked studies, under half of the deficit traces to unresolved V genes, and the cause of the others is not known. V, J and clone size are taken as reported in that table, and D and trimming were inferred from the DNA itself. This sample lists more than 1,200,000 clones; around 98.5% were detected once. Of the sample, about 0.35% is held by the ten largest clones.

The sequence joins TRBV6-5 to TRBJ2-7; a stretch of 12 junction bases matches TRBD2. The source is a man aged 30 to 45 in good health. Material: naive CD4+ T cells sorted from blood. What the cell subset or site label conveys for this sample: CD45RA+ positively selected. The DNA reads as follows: TGTGCCAGCAGTCAACTAGCGGGAGGAAACTACGAGCAGTACTTC. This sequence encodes CASSQLAGGNYEQYF.